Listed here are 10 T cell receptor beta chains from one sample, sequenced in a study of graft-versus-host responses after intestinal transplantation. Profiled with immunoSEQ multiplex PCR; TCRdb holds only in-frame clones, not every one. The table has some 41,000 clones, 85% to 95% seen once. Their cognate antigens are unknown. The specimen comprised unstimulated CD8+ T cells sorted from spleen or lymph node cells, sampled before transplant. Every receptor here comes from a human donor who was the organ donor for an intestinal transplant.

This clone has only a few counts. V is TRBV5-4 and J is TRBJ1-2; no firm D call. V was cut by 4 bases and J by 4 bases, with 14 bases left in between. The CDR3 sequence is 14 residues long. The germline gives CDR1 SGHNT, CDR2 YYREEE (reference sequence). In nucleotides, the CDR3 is TGTGCCAGCAGCCCCGCTTCGGGCACCTATGGCTACACCTTC. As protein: CASSPASGTYGYTF.

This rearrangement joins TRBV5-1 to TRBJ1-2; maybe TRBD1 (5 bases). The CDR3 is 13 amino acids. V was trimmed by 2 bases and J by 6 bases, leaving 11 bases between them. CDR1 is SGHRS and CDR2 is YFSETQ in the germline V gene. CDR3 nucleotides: TGCGCCAGCAGCTTTGCTAGGGGAAATGGCTACACCTTC. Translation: CASSFARGNGYTF.

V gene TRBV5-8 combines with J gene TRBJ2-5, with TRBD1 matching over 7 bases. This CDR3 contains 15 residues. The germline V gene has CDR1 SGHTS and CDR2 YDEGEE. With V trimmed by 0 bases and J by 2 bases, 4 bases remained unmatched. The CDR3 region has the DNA TGTGCCAGCAGCTTGGGGACAGGTGCTCAAGAGACCCAGTACTTC. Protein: CASSLGTGAQETQYF.

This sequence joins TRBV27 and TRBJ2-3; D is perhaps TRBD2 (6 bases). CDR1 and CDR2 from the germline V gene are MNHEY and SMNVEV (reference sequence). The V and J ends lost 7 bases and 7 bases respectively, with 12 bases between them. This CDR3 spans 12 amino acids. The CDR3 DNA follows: TGTGCCAGCACCCTGGACTACCATACGCAGTATTTT. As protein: CASTLDYHTQYF.

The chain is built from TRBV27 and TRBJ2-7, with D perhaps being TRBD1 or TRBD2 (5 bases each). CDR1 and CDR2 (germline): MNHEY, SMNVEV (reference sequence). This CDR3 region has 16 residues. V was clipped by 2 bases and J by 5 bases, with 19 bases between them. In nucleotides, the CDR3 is TGTGCCAGCAGTTTAAAAGGGGCAGGGTCTAGCCACGAGCAGTACTTC. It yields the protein CASSLKGAGSSHEQYF.

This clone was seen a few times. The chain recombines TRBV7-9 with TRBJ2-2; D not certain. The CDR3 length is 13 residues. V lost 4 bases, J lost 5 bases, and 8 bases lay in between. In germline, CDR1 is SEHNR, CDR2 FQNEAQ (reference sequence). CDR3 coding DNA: TGTGCCAGCAGCTCGCTCGGAACCGGGGAGCTGTTTTTT. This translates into CASSSLGTGELFF.

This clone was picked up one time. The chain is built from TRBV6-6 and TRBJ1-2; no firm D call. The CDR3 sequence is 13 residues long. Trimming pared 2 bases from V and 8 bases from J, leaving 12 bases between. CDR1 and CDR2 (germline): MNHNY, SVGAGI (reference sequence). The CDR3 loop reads CASSYLSGGGYTF. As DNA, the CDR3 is TGTGCCAGCAGTTACCTTTCGGGAGGCGGCTACACCTTC.

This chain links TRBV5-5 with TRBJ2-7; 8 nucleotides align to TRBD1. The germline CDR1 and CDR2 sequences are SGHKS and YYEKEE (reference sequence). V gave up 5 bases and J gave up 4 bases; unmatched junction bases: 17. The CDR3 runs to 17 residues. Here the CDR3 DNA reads TGTGCCAGCAGATACCGCGGGGCGATCGACAGGGGATACGAGCAGTACTTC. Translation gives CASRYRGAIDRGYEQYF.

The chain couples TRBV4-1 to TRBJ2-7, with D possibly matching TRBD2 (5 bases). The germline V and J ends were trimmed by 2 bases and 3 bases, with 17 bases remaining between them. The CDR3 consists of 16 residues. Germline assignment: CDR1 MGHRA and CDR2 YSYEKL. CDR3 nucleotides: TGCGCCAGCAGCCAACAAAGCACGGGGAGTTTCTACGAGCAGTACTTC. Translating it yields CASSQQSTGSFYEQYF.

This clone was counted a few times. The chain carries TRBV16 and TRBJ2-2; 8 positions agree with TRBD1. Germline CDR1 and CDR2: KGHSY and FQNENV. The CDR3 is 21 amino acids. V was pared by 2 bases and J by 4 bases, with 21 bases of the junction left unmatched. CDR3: CASSQRGTGKIQNPLTGELFF. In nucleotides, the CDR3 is TGTGCCAGCAGCCAACGGGGGACAGGTAAAATTCAAAACCCACTCACCGGGGAGCTGTTTTTT.